One sample yielded the 14 T cell receptor beta chains listed below, sequenced in a study of T cell changes during pregnancy in multiple sclerosis. The method was immunoSEQ multiplex PCR; TCRdb's version includes in-frame clones alone and lacks a portion of them. The sample lists about 110,000 clones, roughly nine tenths seen once, with around 3.2% in the top ten. Sequencing used peripheral blood, obtained after pregnancy. Receptors were obtained from a female donor with multiple sclerosis, enrolled in a pregnancy study.

The rearrangement uses TRBV6-5 and TRBJ2-5; 7 positions agree with TRBD2. Germline CDR1 reads MNHEY; CDR2 reads SVGAGI. V dropped 3 bases and J dropped 5; count of bases not matched to a gene: 6. The CDR3 sequence is 14 residues long. In DNA, the CDR3 is TGTGCCAGCAGTTATGGGTGGCGGGGGGAGACCCAGTACTTC. Translated: CASSYGWRGETQYF.

This clone has just one count. The rearrangement links TRBV7-8 to TRBJ2-7; D uncertain. CDR1 and CDR2 (germline): SGHVS, FQNEAQ. There are 16 residues in the CDR3. Trimming cost V 4 bases and J 2 bases, with 18 bases left between them. The CDR3 sequence is CASSSPPPKQPYEQYF. For the CDR3, the DNA is TGTGCCAGCAGCTCACCCCCGCCCAAACAGCCCTACGAGCAGTACTTC.

V and J are TRBV4-1 and TRBJ2-2, with 7 bases lining up with TRBD1. The germline gives CDR1 MGHRA, CDR2 YSYEKL. J gave up 0 bases and V 4 bases, and 11 bases lay outside the gene matches. The CDR3 sequence is 18 residues long. The CDR3 is CASSPTGIGTANTGELFF. CDR3 DNA: TGCGCCAGCAGCCCCACCGGGATCGGGACAGCGAACACCGGGGAGCTGTTTTTT.

The gene calls are TRBV23-1 and TRBJ1-2; a weak D match, TRBD1 (6 bases). TRBV23-1 is labeled an ORF, and its function is uncertain. Trimming left V 5 bases short and J 2 bases short, with 30 bases between. The CDR3 length is 20 residues. The CDR3 loop reads CASSTPSGGVRYQINYGYTF. CDR3 coding DNA: TGCGCCAGCAGTACCCCTTCGGGGGGCGTGAGGTACCAGATAAACTATGGCTACACCTTC.

The CDR3 DNA reads TGTGCCAGTAGTTTCGGGACAGAAAATCAGCCCCAGCATTTT. Translated: CASSFGTENQPQHF. V and J are TRBV19 and TRBJ1-5; 7 nucleotides match TRBD1. Germline V gene lookup returns CDR1 LNHDA and CDR2 SQIVND (reference sequence). The ends lost 5 bases at V and 4 bases at J; junction bases unmatched: 5. The CDR3 contains 14 residues.

The CDR3 DNA sequence: TGTGCCAGCAGTGCACAGGGTTCTTACGAGCAGTACTTC. It yields the protein CASSAQGSYEQYF. This rearrangement joins TRBV27 to TRBJ2-7; D perhaps matches TRBD1 (6 bases). The ends were cut back, 5 bases at V and 4 bases at J, with 12 bases in the middle. Germline-derived CDR1 and CDR2 are MNHEY and SMNVEV (reference sequence). The length of the CDR3 is 13 residues.

This chain links TRBV28 with TRBJ1-1; 10 bases are a match to TRBD1. V dropped 6 bases and J dropped 5; count of bases not matched to a gene: 9. Germline V CDR1 and CDR2: MDHEN, SYDVKM. The CDR3 totals 15 residues. The DNA for the CDR3 is TGTGCCAGCAGACGGGACAGGGGATGGGGGACTGAAGCTTTCTTT. This gives the protein CASRRDRGWGTEAFF.

The chain is built from TRBV10-3 and TRBJ2-5, with unresolved D. Germline V CDR1 and CDR2: ENHRY, SYGVKD. V lost 4 bases and J 6 bases, leaving 15 bases between the germline ends. This CDR3 contains 14 residues. The CDR3 spells CAISGDTLSQTQYF. DNA for the CDR3: TGTGCCATCAGTGGAGACACTCTCTCGCAGACCCAGTACTTC.

This chain links TRBV18 with TRBJ2-1, with no clear D. V was pared by 5 bases and J by 8 bases, with 13 bases between. In germline, CDR1 is KGHSH, CDR2 LQKENI. The length of the CDR3 is 13 residues. CDR3 loop: CASSMRSLDEQFF. CDR3 sequence (DNA): TGTGCCAGCTCAATGAGGTCACTCGATGAGCAGTTCTTC.

The V call is TRBV9, the J call TRBJ2-7, with 10 nucleotides matching TRBD1. CDR1 and CDR2 (germline): SGDLS, YYNGEE. The CDR3 sequence is 14 residues long. Trimming removed 4 bases from V and 2 bases from J; junction bases left unmatched: 3. As DNA, the CDR3 is TGTGCCAGCAGCATAGGGACAGGGGCCTACGAGCAGTACTTC. Protein sequence: CASSIGTGAYEQYF.

The chain recombines TRBV7-3 with TRBJ1-3; 9 bases line up with TRBD1. The CDR3 spans 17 residues. From germline, CDR1 is SGHTA and CDR2 FQGTGA. Trimming at V came to 2 bases and at J to 0 bases, leaving 5 bases not matched to a gene. The CDR3 spells CASSLYGTGSSGNTIYF. Written as DNA, the CDR3 is TGTGCCAGCAGCTTATACGGGACAGGGTCCTCTGGAAACACCATATATTTT.

Concerning this clone itself: One end of the junction varies from germline; a read error may be responsible. The gene calls are TRBV7-3 and TRBJ2-3, with TRBD1 as a possible D gene (8 bases). Germline V gene data show CDR1 as SGHTA and CDR2 as FQGTGA. The CDR3 is 15 amino acids. The CDR3, as DNA: TGTGCCAGCAGCCTAACAGGGGGGGGAGAAGATACGCAGTATTTT. Its protein is CASSLTGGGEDTQYF.

V gene TRBV9 combines with J gene TRBJ1-1; 7 bases match TRBD1. Germline values: CDR1 SGDLS, CDR2 YYNGEE. The length of the CDR3 is 15 residues. With V trimmed by 2 bases and J by 5 bases, 9 bases remained unmatched. The chain's CDR3 is CASSVGDSPLTEAFF. The CDR3 coding sequence is TGTGCCAGCAGCGTGGGGGACAGCCCGCTAACTGAAGCTTTCTTT.

This chain uses TRBV6-5 with TRBJ2-2; TRBD1 aligns across 10 bases. The CDR3 extends over 16 amino acids. Germline values: CDR1 MNHEY, CDR2 SVGAGI. With V trimmed by 4 bases and J by 4 bases, 6 bases remained unmatched. This chain's CDR3 is CASSSPGQGFTGELFF. The CDR3, as DNA: TGTGCCAGCAGTTCACCGGGACAGGGGTTCACCGGGGAGCTGTTTTTT.